Listed here is a single T cell receptor (beta chain). V lost 1 base and J lost 1, with 10 bases in between. This CDR3 comprises 15 residues. Germline V gene lookup returns CDR1 SNHLY and CDR2 FYNNEI. This sample is drawn from a study of T cell changes during pregnancy in multiple sclerosis. Libraries were prepared by immunoSEQ multiplex PCR; TCRdb keeps only in-frame clonotypes and omits some of them. This table holds about 68,000 clones, around 90% found once. The source material was peripheral blood, sampled in the second trimester of pregnancy. The TCR originated in a female donor in good health, enrolled as a control in a pregnancy study. V gene TRBV2 combines with J gene TRBJ2-5, with D maybe TRBD1 (5 bases). The CDR3: CASSEGQRRQETQYF. The CDR3 coding sequence is TGTGCCAGCAGTGAAGGACAGCGCCGCCAAGAGACCCAGTACTTC.